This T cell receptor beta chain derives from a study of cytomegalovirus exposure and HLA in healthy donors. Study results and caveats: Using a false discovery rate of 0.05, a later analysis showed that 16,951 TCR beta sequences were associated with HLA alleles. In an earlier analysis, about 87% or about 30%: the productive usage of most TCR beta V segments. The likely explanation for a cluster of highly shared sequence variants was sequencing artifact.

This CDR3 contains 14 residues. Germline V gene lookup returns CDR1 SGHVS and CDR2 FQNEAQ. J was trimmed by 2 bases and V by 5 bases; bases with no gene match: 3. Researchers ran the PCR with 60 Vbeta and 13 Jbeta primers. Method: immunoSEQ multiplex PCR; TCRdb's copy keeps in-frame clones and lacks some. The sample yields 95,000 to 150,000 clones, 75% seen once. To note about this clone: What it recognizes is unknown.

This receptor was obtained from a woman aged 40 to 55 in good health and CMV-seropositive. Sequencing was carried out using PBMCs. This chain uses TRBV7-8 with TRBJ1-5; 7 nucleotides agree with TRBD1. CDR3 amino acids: CASSITGGNQPQHF. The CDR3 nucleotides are TGTGCCAGCAGCATAACAGGGGGCAATCAGCCCCAGCATTTT.